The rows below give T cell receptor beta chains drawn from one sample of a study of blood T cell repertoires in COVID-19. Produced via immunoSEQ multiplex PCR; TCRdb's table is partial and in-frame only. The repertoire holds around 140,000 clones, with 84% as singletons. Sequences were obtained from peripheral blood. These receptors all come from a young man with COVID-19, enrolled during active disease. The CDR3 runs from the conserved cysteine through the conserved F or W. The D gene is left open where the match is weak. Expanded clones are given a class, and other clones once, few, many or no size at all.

cdr3_aa: CASSQMTGSYEQYF
cdr3_nt: TGTGCCAGCAGCCAAATGACAGGGAGCTACGAGCAGTACTTC
d_call: TRBD1
clone_size: .
v_call: TRBV7-9
j_call: TRBJ2-7

cdr3_aa: CASSLSLADNEQFF
cdr3_nt: TGTGCCAGCAGCTTGAGTCTAGCGGATAATGAGCAGTTCTTC
d_call: TRBD2
clone_size: .
v_call: TRBV7-9
j_call: TRBJ2-1

cdr3_aa: CASSWAGNSYEQYF
cdr3_nt: TGTGCCAGCAGCTGGGCCGGGAACTCCTACGAGCAGTACTTC
d_call: .
clone_size: .
v_call: TRBV5-5
j_call: TRBJ2-7

cdr3_aa: CASSPYLGQGSGYTF
cdr3_nt: TGTGCCAGCAGTCCCTACCTCGGACAGGGGTCCGGCTACACCTTC
d_call: TRBD1
clone_size: .
v_call: TRBV28
j_call: TRBJ1-2

cdr3_aa: CASSHLPWDTKPQETQYF
cdr3_nt: TGTGCCAGCAGCCACCTACCATGGGACACAAAACCTCAAGAGACCCAGTACTTC
d_call: .
clone_size: .
v_call: TRBV6-2/TRBV6-3
j_call: TRBJ2-5

cdr3_aa: CASSRQASNTEAFF
cdr3_nt: TGTGCCAGCAGCCGACAGGCCTCGAACACTGAAGCTTTCTTT
d_call: .
clone_size: few
v_call: TRBV3-1/TRBV3-2
j_call: TRBJ1-1

cdr3_aa: CATSVRQGNSPLHF
cdr3_nt: TGTGCCACCAGTGTTCGTCAGGGTAATTCACCCCTCCACTTT
d_call: .
clone_size: once
v_call: TRBV24-1
j_call: TRBJ1-6

cdr3_aa: CASSYWDSTDTQYF
cdr3_nt: TGTGCCAGCAGTTATTGGGACTCCACAGATACGCAGTATTTT
d_call: .
clone_size: .
v_call: TRBV6-5
j_call: TRBJ2-3

cdr3_aa: CASSQGLAGEISSYNEQFF
cdr3_nt: TGTGCCAGCAGCCAGGGACTAGCGGGAGAGATAAGCTCCTACAATGAGCAGTTCTTC
d_call: TRBD2
clone_size: .
v_call: TRBV3-1/TRBV3-2
j_call: TRBJ2-1

cdr3_aa: CASSSVQTNTEAFF
cdr3_nt: TGTGCCAGCAGCTCGGTACAGACGAACACTGAAGCTTTCTTT
d_call: .
clone_size: .
v_call: TRBV5-6
j_call: TRBJ1-1

cdr3_aa: CASSLYKRQGPGGNTEAFF
cdr3_nt: TGTGCCAGCAGTTTATACAAAAGACAGGGACCTGGGGGGAACACTGAAGCTTTCTTT
d_call: TRBD1
clone_size: .
v_call: TRBV27
j_call: TRBJ1-1

cdr3_aa: CASSLFPAGGPDTQYF
cdr3_nt: TGTGCCAGCAGTTTATTCCCAGCGGGAGGGCCGGATACGCAGTATTTT
d_call: TRBD2
clone_size: .
v_call: TRBV27
j_call: TRBJ2-3

cdr3_aa: CASSSGTFQETQYF
cdr3_nt: TGTGCCAGCAGCAGCGGGACCTTTCAAGAGACCCAGTACTTC
d_call: TRBD2
clone_size: .
v_call: TRBV7-3
j_call: TRBJ2-5

cdr3_aa: CASSDPKGADTQYF
cdr3_nt: TGCGCCAGCAGTGACCCGAAAGGGGCAGATACGCAGTATTTT
d_call: .
clone_size: .
v_call: TRBV10-1
j_call: TRBJ2-3

cdr3_aa: CASSLEGGRGYTF
cdr3_nt: TGTGCCAGCAGCTTAGAGGGAGGGCGAGGCTACACCTTC
d_call: .
clone_size: .
v_call: TRBV7-9
j_call: TRBJ1-2

cdr3_aa: CAISLTGEATEAFF
cdr3_nt: TGTGCCATCAGTCTGACAGGGGAGGCCACTGAAGCTTTCTTT
d_call: TRBD1
clone_size: .
v_call: TRBV10-3
j_call: TRBJ1-1

cdr3_aa: CASSPPTNEKLFF
cdr3_nt: TGTGCCAGCAGCCCTCCAACTAATGAAAAACTGTTTTTT
d_call: .
clone_size: once
v_call: TRBV5-8
j_call: TRBJ1-4

cdr3_aa: CASSKQGASYGYTF
cdr3_nt: TGTGCCAGCAGCAAGCAGGGGGCGTCCTATGGCTACACCTTC
d_call: TRBD1
clone_size: .
v_call: TRBV7-9
j_call: TRBJ1-2

cdr3_aa: CASSNRDNLGGYTF
cdr3_nt: TGTGCCAGCAGTAACAGGGATAACTTAGGCGGCTACACCTTC
d_call: .
clone_size: .
v_call: TRBV6-5
j_call: TRBJ1-2

cdr3_aa: CASSEPPGQGQETQYF
cdr3_nt: TGTGCCAGCAGTGAACCGCCGGGACAGGGACAAGAGACCCAGTACTTC
d_call: TRBD1
clone_size: .
v_call: TRBV2
j_call: TRBJ2-5

cdr3_aa: CASSLGTEAFF
cdr3_nt: TGTGCCAGCTCACTGGGCACAGAAGCTTTCTTT
d_call: .
clone_size: .
v_call: TRBV18
j_call: TRBJ1-1

cdr3_aa: CASSYGSGPSTDTQYF
cdr3_nt: TGTGCCAGCAGTTACGGTAGCGGGCCTAGCACAGATACGCAGTATTTT
d_call: TRBD2
clone_size: once
v_call: TRBV6-5
j_call: TRBJ2-3

cdr3_aa: CASGATDTQYF
cdr3_nt: TGTGCCAGCGGGGCCACAGATACGCAGTATTTT
d_call: .
clone_size: .
v_call: TRBV2
j_call: TRBJ2-3

cdr3_aa: CATSDRDRGQETQYF
cdr3_nt: TGTGCCACCAGTGACCGAGACAGGGGGCAGGAGACCCAGTACTTC
d_call: TRBD1
clone_size: .
v_call: TRBV24-1
j_call: TRBJ2-5

cdr3_aa: CASSGQGNQPQHF
cdr3_nt: TGTGCCAGCAGTGGGCAGGGGAATCAGCCCCAGCATTTT
d_call: .
clone_size: .
v_call: TRBV2
j_call: TRBJ1-5

cdr3_aa: CSVALGQTNYGYTF
cdr3_nt: TGCAGCGTTGCCTTGGGACAGACTAACTATGGCTACACCTTC
d_call: TRBD1
clone_size: .
v_call: TRBV29-1
j_call: TRBJ1-2

cdr3_aa: CASSLLGGAEEKLFF
cdr3_nt: TGTGCCAGCAGCCTTTTAGGGGGCGCTGAAGAAAAACTGTTTTTT
d_call: TRBD1
clone_size: .
v_call: TRBV3-1/TRBV3-2
j_call: TRBJ1-4

cdr3_aa: CSVEVRRQVSSYEQYF
cdr3_nt: TGCAGCGTTGAAGTCAGGCGACAGGTCAGCTCCTACGAGCAGTACTTC
d_call: .
clone_size: once
v_call: TRBV29-1
j_call: TRBJ2-7

cdr3_aa: CASSQRLGDEKLFF
cdr3_nt: TGTGCCAGCAGCCAGAGGTTAGGGGATGAAAAACTGTTTTTT
d_call: .
clone_size: .
v_call: TRBV3-1/TRBV3-2
j_call: TRBJ1-4

cdr3_aa: CASSDRGSGNTIYF
cdr3_nt: TGTGCCAGCAGTGACAGGGGATCTGGAAACACCATATATTTT
d_call: .
clone_size: .
v_call: TRBV2
j_call: TRBJ1-3

cdr3_aa: CATSDPGAGTGAYRGNEQFF
cdr3_nt: TGTGCCACCAGTGACCCCGGTGCCGGGACAGGGGCTTATCGGGGCAATGAGCAGTTCTTC
d_call: TRBD1
clone_size: .
v_call: TRBV24-1
j_call: TRBJ2-1

cdr3_aa: CASSILLTGGPYEQYF
cdr3_nt: TGTGCCAGTAGTATCCTCCTGACAGGGGGGCCTTACGAGCAGTACTTC
d_call: TRBD1
clone_size: .
v_call: TRBV19
j_call: TRBJ2-7

cdr3_aa: CASSPGGAGNYGYTF
cdr3_nt: TGTGCCAGCAGCCCCGGGGGGGCGGGTAACTATGGCTACACCTTC
d_call: .
clone_size: .
v_call: TRBV9
j_call: TRBJ1-2

cdr3_aa: CAWSVVSEGYTF
cdr3_nt: TGTGCCTGGAGTGTAGTGTCGGAGGGCTACACCTTC
d_call: .
clone_size: .
v_call: TRBV30
j_call: TRBJ1-2

cdr3_aa: CASSFRGLEGEQYF
cdr3_nt: TGTGCCAGCAGTTTTAGGGGACTGGAGGGGGAGCAGTACTTC
d_call: .
clone_size: .
v_call: TRBV27
j_call: TRBJ2-7

cdr3_aa: CASSQEGGKTEAFF
cdr3_nt: TGTGCCAGCAGCCAGGAAGGGGGCAAGACTGAAGCTTTCTTT
d_call: TRBD1
clone_size: .
v_call: TRBV4-2
j_call: TRBJ1-1

cdr3_aa: CASSVGQREYNEQFF
cdr3_nt: TGTGCCAGCAGCGTAGGCCAGCGGGAGTACAATGAGCAGTTCTTC
d_call: TRBD2
clone_size: once
v_call: TRBV9
j_call: TRBJ2-1

cdr3_aa: CASSTPGDSYEQYF
cdr3_nt: TGTGCCAGTAGTACCCCCGGGGACTCCTACGAGCAGTACTTC
d_call: .
clone_size: .
v_call: TRBV19
j_call: TRBJ2-7

cdr3_aa: CASSRWTSEIADTQYF
cdr3_nt: TGTGCCAGCAGTCGCTGGACTAGCGAAATCGCAGATACGCAGTATTTT
d_call: TRBD2
clone_size: once
v_call: TRBV6-2/TRBV6-3
j_call: TRBJ2-3

cdr3_aa: CAISEPGQGLSTEAFF
cdr3_nt: TGTGCCATCAGTGAGCCTGGACAGGGGTTGAGCACTGAAGCTTTCTTT
d_call: TRBD1
clone_size: .
v_call: TRBV10-3
j_call: TRBJ1-1

cdr3_aa: CASSIASSGTQIYEQYF
cdr3_nt: TGTGCCAGTAGTATAGCCTCCTCCGGGACACAGATCTACGAGCAGTACTTC
d_call: .
clone_size: few
v_call: TRBV19
j_call: TRBJ2-7

cdr3_aa: CASIRTGVRYNEQFF
cdr3_nt: TGTGCCAGCATTCGGACAGGGGTGAGGTACAATGAGCAGTTCTTC
d_call: TRBD1
clone_size: once
v_call: TRBV6-5
j_call: TRBJ2-1